This entry lists 8 T cell receptor beta chains sequenced from one sample in a study of T-cell reconstitution after alpha-beta-depleted transplantation in children (dated by TCRdb to the mid-2010s). To prepare the library, PCR was applied. Sequenced on an Illumina HiSeq 2500. TCR library preparation used molecular barcoding, with unique molecular identifiers applied to normalize quantification of the TCRbeta repertoire. TCRdb reworked the public reads: Q25 trimming with fastp, MiXCR clone assembly, productive beta chains retained. A single entry per CDR3 protein holds the most common genes and DNA from its merged rows. For this sample there are about 610,000 distinct CDR3 sequences; 10% appear just once. The ten largest clones capture roughly 4% of the sample. The sample was PBMCs from the stem cell graft donor, taken from the stem cell graft. The source is a human donor who donated a stem cell graft to a child with acute myeloid leukemia.

The V and J genes are TRBV28 and TRBJ2-5; maybe TRBD2 (5 bases). The V end was cut by 6 bases, the J end by 3 bases, with 17 bases between. The CDR3 has 15 amino acids. The V gene's germline CDR1 is MDHEN and CDR2 SYDVKM. In DNA form, the CDR3 reads TGTGCCAGCAGGTTGCCCTCGGGGATCGAAGAGACCCAGTACTTC. Amino acid sequence: CASRLPSGIEETQYF.

This clonotype was seen many times. The V call is TRBV20-1, the J call TRBJ2-1; 10 bases align to TRBD2. Trimming took 3 bases from V and 9 from J; bases not matched to a gene: 8. Germline V gives CDR1 DFQATT, CDR2 SNEGSKA (reference sequence). The CDR3 totals 14 residues. The CDR3 is CSASSLAGVVEQFF. In DNA, the CDR3 is TGCAGTGCTAGTTCGCTAGCGGGAGTTGTTGAGCAGTTCTTC.

This clonotype was counted many times. V gene TRBV7-2 combines with J gene TRBJ1-2; D is uncertain. The CDR3 runs to 12 residues. Trimming shortened V by 2 bases and J by 4 bases, and 5 bases separated the two germline ends. Germline CDR1 and CDR2: SGHTA and FQGNSA. For the CDR3, the DNA is TGTGCCAGCAGCTTAACGGTCTATGGCTACACCTTC. This encodes CASSLTVYGYTF.

This CDR3 is CASSSRRPSGNTIYF. In DNA, the CDR3 is TGTGCCAGCAGCTCTCGACGGCCATCTGGAAACACCATATATTTT. The chain uses TRBV7-2 and TRBJ1-3; D gene ambiguous. The CDR3 is 15 residues long. Germline V gives CDR1 SGHTA, CDR2 FQGNSA. Trimming cost V 4 bases and J 1 base, with 11 bases left between them.

The V gene is TRBV20-1, the J gene TRBJ2-4; 8 positions match TRBD2. The CDR3 spans 16 residues. CDR1 is DFQATT and CDR2 is SNEGSKA in the germline V gene (reference sequence). The J segment lost 0 bases and the V segment lost 6 bases, leaving 10 bases of the junction unmatched. Here the CDR3 DNA reads TGCAGTGCCAATCCTACTAGCGGTCTAGCCAAAAACATTCAGTACTTC. Encoded protein: CSANPTSGLAKNIQYF.

This clonotype turned up a few times. This chain connects TRBV6-1 to TRBJ1-5; maybe TRBD1 (6 bases). Between the trimmed V and J ends, which lost 7 bases and 7 bases, there was a span of 14 bases. CDR1 and CDR2 from the germline V gene are MNHNS and SASEGT. CDR3 length equals 13 residues. The CDR3 DNA follows: TGTGCCAGCACCGAACAGGGAGGACAGCCCCAGCATTTT. Protein sequence: CASTEQGGQPQHF.

The gene calls are TRBV4-2 and TRBJ2-1, with 9 bases identical to TRBD2. CDR1 LGHNA and CDR2 YNFKEQ come from the germline V gene. V lost 0 bases and J lost 7; bases outside the gene matches: 10. This CDR3 spans 17 amino acids. The CDR3 reads CASSQDNGGRAGNEQFF. Written as DNA, the CDR3 is TGTGCCAGCAGCCAAGATAATGGCGGGAGGGCCGGAAATGAGCAGTTCTTC.

The V and J genes are TRBV15 and TRBJ2-2; D might be TRBD2 (7 bases). V lost 0 bases and J lost 9, with 14 bases in between. This CDR3 has 15 residues. Germline loops: CDR1 LNHNV, CDR2 YYDKDF (reference sequence). The CDR3 DNA is TGTGCCACCAGCAGAGAAAATCGGGGGGCCCGGGAGCTGTTTTTT. Translating it yields CATSRENRGARELFF.